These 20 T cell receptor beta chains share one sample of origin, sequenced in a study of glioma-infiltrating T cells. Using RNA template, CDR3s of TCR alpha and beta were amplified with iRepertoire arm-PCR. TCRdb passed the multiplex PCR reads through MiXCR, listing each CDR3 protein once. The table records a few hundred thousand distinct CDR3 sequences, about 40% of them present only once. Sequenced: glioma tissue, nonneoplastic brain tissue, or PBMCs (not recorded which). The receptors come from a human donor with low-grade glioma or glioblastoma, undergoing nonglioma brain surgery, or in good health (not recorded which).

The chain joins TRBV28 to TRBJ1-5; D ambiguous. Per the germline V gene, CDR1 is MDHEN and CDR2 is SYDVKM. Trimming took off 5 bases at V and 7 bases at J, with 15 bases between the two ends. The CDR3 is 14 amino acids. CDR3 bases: TGTGCCAGCAGTCCTCCCCCCCGGGGACAGCCCCAGCATTTT. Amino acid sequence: CASSPPPRGQPQHF.

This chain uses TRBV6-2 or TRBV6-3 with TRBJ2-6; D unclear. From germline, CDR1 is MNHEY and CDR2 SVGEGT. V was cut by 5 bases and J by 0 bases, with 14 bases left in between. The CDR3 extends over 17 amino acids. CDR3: CASSIGPLLSGANVLTF. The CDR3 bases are TGTGCCAGCAGTATCGGGCCCCTCCTCTCTGGGGCCAACGTCCTGACTTTC.

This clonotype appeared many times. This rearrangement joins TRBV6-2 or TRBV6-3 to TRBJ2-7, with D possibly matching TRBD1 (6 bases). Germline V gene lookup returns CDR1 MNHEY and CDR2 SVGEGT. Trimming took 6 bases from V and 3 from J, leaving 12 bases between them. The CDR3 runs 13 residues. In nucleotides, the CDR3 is TGTGCCAGCAGATATGGACAGTTCTACGAGCAGTACTTC. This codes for CASRYGQFYEQYF.

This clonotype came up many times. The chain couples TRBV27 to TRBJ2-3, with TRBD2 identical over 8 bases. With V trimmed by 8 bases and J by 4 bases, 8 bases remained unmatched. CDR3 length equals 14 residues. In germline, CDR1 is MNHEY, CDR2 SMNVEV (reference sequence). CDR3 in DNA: TGTGCCAGCGGCGGGAGGTGGCCCGCAGATACGCAGTATTTT. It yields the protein CASGGRWPADTQYF.

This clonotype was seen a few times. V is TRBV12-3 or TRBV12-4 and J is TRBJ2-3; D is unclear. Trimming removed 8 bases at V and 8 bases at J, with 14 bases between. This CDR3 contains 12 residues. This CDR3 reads CASGLGSGTQYF. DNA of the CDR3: TGTGCCAGCGGTCTAGGGTCGGGTACGCAGTATTTT.

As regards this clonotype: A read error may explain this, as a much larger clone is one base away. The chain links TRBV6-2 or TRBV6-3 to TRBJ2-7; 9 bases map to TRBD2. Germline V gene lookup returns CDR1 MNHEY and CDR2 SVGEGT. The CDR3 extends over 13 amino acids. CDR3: CASNLAGVTKQHF. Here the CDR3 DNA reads TGTGCCAGCAATTTAGCGGGAGTAACGAAGCAGCACTTC.

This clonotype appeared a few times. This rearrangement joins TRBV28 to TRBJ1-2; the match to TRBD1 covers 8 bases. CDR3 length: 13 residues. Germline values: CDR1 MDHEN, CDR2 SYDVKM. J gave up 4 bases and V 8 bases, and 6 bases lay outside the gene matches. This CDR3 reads CASQKDRAYGYTF. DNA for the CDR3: TGTGCCAGCCAAAAGGACAGGGCCTATGGCTACACCTTC.

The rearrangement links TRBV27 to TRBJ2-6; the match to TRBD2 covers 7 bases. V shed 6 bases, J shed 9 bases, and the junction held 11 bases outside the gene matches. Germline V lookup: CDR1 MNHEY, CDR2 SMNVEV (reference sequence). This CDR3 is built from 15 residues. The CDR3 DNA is TGTGCCAGCAGCCCGGGACTACCCCTAATCAACGTCCTGACTTTC. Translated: CASSPGLPLINVLTF. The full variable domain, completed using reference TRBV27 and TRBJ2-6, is EAQVTQNPRYLITVTGKKLTVTCSQNMNHEYMSWYRQDPGLGLRQIYYSMNVEVTDKGDVPEGYKVSRKEKRNFPLILESPSPNQTSLYFCASSPGLPLINVLTFGAGSRLTVL.

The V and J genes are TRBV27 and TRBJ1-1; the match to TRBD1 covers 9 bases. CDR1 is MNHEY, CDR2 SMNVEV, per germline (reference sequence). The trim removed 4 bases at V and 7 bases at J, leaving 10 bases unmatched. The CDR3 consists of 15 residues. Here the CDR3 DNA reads TGTGCCAGCAGTTCCCTTACAGGGGGCGTAGTTGAAGCTTTCTTT. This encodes CASSSLTGGVVEAFF.

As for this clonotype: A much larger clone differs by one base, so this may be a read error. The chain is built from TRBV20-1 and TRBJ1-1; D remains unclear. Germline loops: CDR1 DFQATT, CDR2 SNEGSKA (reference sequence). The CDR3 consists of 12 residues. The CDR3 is CGARDLNTEAFF. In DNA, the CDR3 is TGCGGTGCTAGAGATCTAAACACTGAAGCTTTCTTT.

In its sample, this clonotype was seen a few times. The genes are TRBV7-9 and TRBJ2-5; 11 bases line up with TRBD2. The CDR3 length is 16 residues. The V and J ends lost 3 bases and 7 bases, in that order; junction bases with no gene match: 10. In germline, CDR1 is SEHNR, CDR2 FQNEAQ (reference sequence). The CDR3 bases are TGTGCCAGCAGCTTGGTGATTAGCGGGAGGGCGTCGACCCAGTACTTC. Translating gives CASSLVISGRASTQYF.

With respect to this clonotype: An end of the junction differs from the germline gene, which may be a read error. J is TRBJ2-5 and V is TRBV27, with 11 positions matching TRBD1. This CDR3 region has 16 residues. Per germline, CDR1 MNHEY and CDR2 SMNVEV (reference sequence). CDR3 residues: CASRGGDRGYQEAQYF. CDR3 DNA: TGTGCCAGCAGGGGTGGGGACAGGGGGTACCAAGAGGCCCAGTACTTC.

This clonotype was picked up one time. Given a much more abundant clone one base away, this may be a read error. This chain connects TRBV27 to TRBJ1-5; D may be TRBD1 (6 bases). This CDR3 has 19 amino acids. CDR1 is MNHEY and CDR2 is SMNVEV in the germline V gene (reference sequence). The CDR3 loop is CASSLSGAGMEYSNKPQHF. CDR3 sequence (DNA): TGTGCCAGCAGTTTATCGGGGGCAGGGATGGAATATAGCAATAAGCCCCAGCATTTT.

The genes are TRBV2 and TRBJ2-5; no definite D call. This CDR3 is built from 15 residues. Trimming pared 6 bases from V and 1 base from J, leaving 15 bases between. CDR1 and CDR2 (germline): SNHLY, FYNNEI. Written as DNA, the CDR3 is TGTGCCAGCAGAGGATCGGGCGACCGCCAAGAGACCCAGTACTTC. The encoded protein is CASRGSGDRQETQYF.

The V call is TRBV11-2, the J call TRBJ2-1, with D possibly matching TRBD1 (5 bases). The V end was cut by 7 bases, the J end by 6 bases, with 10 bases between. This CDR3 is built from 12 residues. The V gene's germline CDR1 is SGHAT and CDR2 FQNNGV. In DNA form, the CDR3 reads TGTGCCAGCACGACAGACTTCAATGAGCAGTTCTTC. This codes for CASTTDFNEQFF.

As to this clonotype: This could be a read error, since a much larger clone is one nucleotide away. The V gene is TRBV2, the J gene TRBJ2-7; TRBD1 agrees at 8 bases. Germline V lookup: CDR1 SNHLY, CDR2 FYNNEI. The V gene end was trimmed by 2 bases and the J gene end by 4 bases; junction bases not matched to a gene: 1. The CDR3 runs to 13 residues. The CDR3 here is CASSEQGAYEQYF. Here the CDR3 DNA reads TGTGCCAGCAGTGAACAGGGGGCGTACGAGCAGTACTTC. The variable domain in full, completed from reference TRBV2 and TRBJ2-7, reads EPEVTQTPSHQVTQMGQEVILRCVPISNHLYFYWYRQILGQKVEFLVSFYNNEISEKSEIFDDQFSVERPDGSNFTLKIRSTKLEDSAMYFCASSEQGAYEQYFGPGTRLTVT.

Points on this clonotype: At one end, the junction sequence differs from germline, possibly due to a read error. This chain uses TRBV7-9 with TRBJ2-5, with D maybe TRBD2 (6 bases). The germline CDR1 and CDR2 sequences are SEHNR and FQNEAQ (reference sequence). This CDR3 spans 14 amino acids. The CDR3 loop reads CASRLDGTLDTQYF. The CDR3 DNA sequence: TGTGCCAGCAGGTTAGATGGGACTTTGGATACCCAGTACTTC.

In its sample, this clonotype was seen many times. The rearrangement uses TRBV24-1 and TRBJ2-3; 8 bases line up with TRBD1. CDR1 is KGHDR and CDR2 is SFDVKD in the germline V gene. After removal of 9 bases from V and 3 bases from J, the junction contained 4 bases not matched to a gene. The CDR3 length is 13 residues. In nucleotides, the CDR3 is TGTGCCACCTCCAGACAGGGGACAGATACGCAGTATTTT. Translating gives CATSRQGTDTQYF.

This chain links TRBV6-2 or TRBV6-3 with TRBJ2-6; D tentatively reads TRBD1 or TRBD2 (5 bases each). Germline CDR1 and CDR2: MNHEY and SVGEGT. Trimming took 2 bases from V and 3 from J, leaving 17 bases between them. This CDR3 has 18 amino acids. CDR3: CASSYGAGTKSGANVLTF. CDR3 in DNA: TGTGCCAGCAGTTACGGGGCAGGGACGAAGAGTGGGGCCAACGTCCTGACTTTC.

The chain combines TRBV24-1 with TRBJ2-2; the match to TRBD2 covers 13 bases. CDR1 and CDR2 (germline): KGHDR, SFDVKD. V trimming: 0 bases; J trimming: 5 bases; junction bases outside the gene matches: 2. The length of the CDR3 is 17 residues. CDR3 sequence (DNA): TGTGCCACCAGTGATTTGGCGGGACTAGCGGGAACCGGGGAGCTGTTTTTT. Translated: CATSDLAGLAGTGELFF.